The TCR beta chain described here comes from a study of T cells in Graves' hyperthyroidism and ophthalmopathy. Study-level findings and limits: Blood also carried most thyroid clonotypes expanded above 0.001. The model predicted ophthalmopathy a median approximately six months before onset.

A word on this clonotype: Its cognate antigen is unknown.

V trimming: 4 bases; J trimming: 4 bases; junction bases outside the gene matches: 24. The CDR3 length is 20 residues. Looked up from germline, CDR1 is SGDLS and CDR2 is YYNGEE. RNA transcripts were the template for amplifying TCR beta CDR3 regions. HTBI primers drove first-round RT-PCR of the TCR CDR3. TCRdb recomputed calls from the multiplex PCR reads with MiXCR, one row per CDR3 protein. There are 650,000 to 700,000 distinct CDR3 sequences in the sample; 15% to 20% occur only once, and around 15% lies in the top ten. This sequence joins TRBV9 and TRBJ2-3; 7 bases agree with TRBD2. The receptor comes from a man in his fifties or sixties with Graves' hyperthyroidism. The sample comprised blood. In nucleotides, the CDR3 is TGTGCCAGCAGCACCCCGACTAGCCAGTTGGCCCCCAGGATCGCAGATACGCAGTATTTT. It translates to CASSTPTSQLAPRIADTQYF. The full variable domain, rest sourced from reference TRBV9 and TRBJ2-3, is DSGVTQTPKHLITATGQRVTLRCSPRSGDLSVYWYQQSLDQGLQFLIQYYNGEERAKGNILERFSAQQFPDLHSELNLSSLELGDSALYFCASSTPTSQLAPRIADTQYFGPGTRLTVL.